These 4 T cell receptor beta chains came from one sample sequenced in a study of T cells in placental villitis. The immunoSEQ assay was v4. Clones were sequenced by immunoSEQ multiplex PCR, and TCRdb holds only the in-frame ones, with some missing. The sample has several thousand clones; 78% are singletons. Material for sequencing was placental tissue containing maternal and fetal cells. These receptors all come from a human patient with infectious villitis; the placental T cells may come from both mother and fetus.

Details on this clone: One base separates it from a far larger clone, so it is likely a read error. This chain connects TRBV27 to TRBJ2-2, with unresolved D. The germline gives CDR1 MNHEY, CDR2 SMNVEV (reference sequence). The V end was cut by 4 bases, the J end by 7 bases, with 4 bases between. This CDR3 comprises 11 residues. For the CDR3, the DNA is TGTGCCAGCAGTTACATCGGGGAGCTGTTTTTT. Amino acid sequence: CASSYIGELFF.

J is TRBJ2-1 and V is TRBV11-1; tentative D call: TRBD1 (6 bases). V was trimmed by 5 bases and J by 8 bases, leaving 16 bases between them. The CDR3 runs to 14 residues. From germline, CDR1 is SGHAT and CDR2 FQDESV (reference sequence). Written as DNA, the CDR3 is TGTGCCAGCAGCCCACCAACAGGGTACCATGAGCAGTTCTTC. Translation gives CASSPPTGYHEQFF. Combining the CDR3 with reference TRBV11-1 and TRBJ2-1 gives the whole variable domain EAEVAQSPRYKITEKSQAVAFWCDPISGHATLYWYRQILGQGPELLVQFQDESVVDDSQLPKDRFSAERLKGVDSTLKIQPAELGDSAMYLCASSPPTGYHEQFFGPGTRLTVL.

This sequence joins TRBV7-9 and TRBJ2-3; 7 bases are shared with TRBD2. With V trimmed by 3 bases and J by 2 bases, 2 bases remained unmatched. CDR1 and CDR2 (germline): SEHNR, FQNEAQ (reference sequence). The CDR3 length is 14 residues. The CDR3 region is CASSLGLTTDTQYF. In DNA, the CDR3 is TGTGCCAGCAGCTTGGGACTAACCACAGATACGCAGTATTTT.

The chain has TRBV9 and TRBJ1-5; 7 bases align to TRBD1. V lost 4 bases to trimming and J lost 6 bases; unmatched junction nucleotides: 4. The CDR3 covers 13 residues. Looked up from germline, CDR1 is SGDLS and CDR2 is YYNGEE. This chain's CDR3 is CASSFTGAQPQHF. CDR3 DNA sequence: TGTGCCAGCAGCTTTACAGGGGCTCAGCCCCAGCATTTT.